This T cell receptor (beta chain) was identified in a study of T cells in Graves' hyperthyroidism and ophthalmopathy (dated by TCRdb to between 2017 and 2020). Study-wide context: Peripheral blood samples were taken at the time of initial diagnosis, prior to any treatment. A discovery cohort of roughly 100 patients, about 40 with Graves' ophthalmopathy and approximately 60 with stable Graves' hyperthyroidism, was used to find distinguishing TCR V-J signatures. An independent validation cohort of fewer than 20 hyperthyroidism patients and about 15 patients who later progressed to ophthalmopathy tested prospective prediction of ophthalmopathy. For training and testing, the 100 or so patients in the discovery cohort were randomly divided in a 7:3 ratio. In addition, the study compared T-cell repertoires in thyroid tissue and in blood from about 6 Graves' hyperthyroidism patients. After blood sampling, hyperthyroidism patients were treated with methimazole at a starting dose of 30 mg daily, and ophthalmopathy patients were treated with high-dose intravenous methylprednisolone. According to the paper, TCR Vbeta CDR3 sequencing was carried out on roughly 130 peripheral blood samples, which came from 40 to 45 ophthalmopathy, some 73 hyperthyroidism and approximately 17 progressor patients.

Stable Graves' hyperthyroidism was defined as the absence of progression to ophthalmopathy over 18 months of follow-up. Hyperthyroidism patients were newly diagnosed, with disease duration under 2 months, and aged 18 to 65 years. The study excluded patients with uncontrolled infections, other autoimmune diseases, pregnancy or lactation. Diagnoses were established on the basis of clinical symptoms, serum thyroxine and TRAb, thyroid ultrasound, and orbital computed tomography. PBMCs were separated from about 10 ml of fresh peripheral blood using Ficoll-Paque density gradient centrifugation. Total RNA was extracted using Trizol reagent, and RNA quality was assessed on an Agilent 2100 Bioanalyzer. Overall results and qualifications from the work: In cross-validation, a model built on a 13 V-J signature told ophthalmopathy apart from stable hyperthyroidism with approximately 90% sensitivity and around 84% specificity, and in testing the same model reached 80%/75%. Most expanded thyroid clonotypes (frequency above 0.001) were also detected in blood, a finding suggesting that blood repertoires may reflect thyroid immune responses. During validation, the model predicted progression to ophthalmopathy a median of around 7 months ahead of onset, with 60% to 71% sensitivity and 72% to 85% specificity. No statistical method was used to set the sample size in advance, and investigators knew the group allocation.

In this sample, this clonotype turned up a few times. Its antigen is not yet known. No base-level quality is on record; no much larger clone is a single base apart. Looking up the germline V gene (reference sequence) yields CDR1 SEHNR and CDR2 FQNEAQ. Spanning cysteine to phenylalanine, the CDR3 consists of 16 amino acids. Of all the DNA, just the CDR3 is kept, 48 bases in frame from base 1. Trimming takes 1 base from V and 2 bases from J, and the germline ends sit 12 bases apart. The TCR beta CDR3 regions were amplified from the RNA transcripts. The TCR CDR3 was subjected to a first round of RT-PCR using the HTBI primer set and the Qiagen OneStep RT-PCR kit. The libraries were constructed in a second round of multiplex PCR and then size-selected and purified. The libraries were sequenced on an Illumina HiSeq2000 using paired-end 100 bp reads. The authors' analysis ran thus. Raw data were processed with SOAPnuke, discarding reads with adapters, uncalled bases, mean Phred below 15, or no exact constant-primer or identifier match. High-quality paired reads were merged using COPE v1.2.5, and each unique nucleotide sequence was defined as a clonotype. Clonotypes were aligned to IMGT TRBV, TRBD and TRBJ reference segments using MiTCR v1.1. Only V-J combinations with frequency above 0.0001, covering about 99% of repertoires, were analysed. The TCS score was defined as the ratio of F50 (clonal expansion) to E x V (chaos), calculated using BLOSUM62-based TCRdist between CDR3 peptides within each V-J. Welch's t-statistics and random forest reduced 500 to 550 V-J features to 10 to 15, which were used in a naive Bayes classifier (R e1071). The Morisita-Horn index was used to measure how similar the thyroid and blood repertoires were. The public reads were reanalyzed by TCRdb: fastp trimming at Q25, MiXCR alignment, in-frame beta chains only. Rows with one shared CDR3 protein collapse into an entry with the most common genes and DNA. These V and J calls rely on TCRdb rather than the paper's analysis. Across this sample there are nearly 750,000 distinct CDR3 sequences, with 30% to 40% seen only once. The ten top clones hold roughly 30% of the sample.

The sequenced sample consisted of blood. The chain uses TRBV7-9 and TRBJ1-5; there is no confident call for the D gene. This receptor was obtained from a woman between 35 and 50 years old with Graves' hyperthyroidism. The DNA sequence is given as TGTGCCAGCAGCTTAGGCGTTGGTACGCGCAATCAGCCCCAGCATTTT. This encodes CASSLGVGTRNQPQHF.